The 10 T cell receptor beta chains below were found in one sample sequenced in a study of identical twins (dated by TCRdb to about 2016). The method behind the library was 5' RACE. Sequenced using an Illumina HiSeq 2000. TCRdb reprocessing: public reads trimmed at Q25 with fastp, clones called with MiXCR, in-frame beta chains kept. Rows are unified per CDR3 protein, each entry keeping the most common DNA and genes. The sample table holds hundreds of thousands of distinct CDR3 sequences, of which 8% to 9% were seen once. Approximately 0.94% of the sample is taken by the ten largest. The data also belong to a second study, concerning yellow fever vaccine responses in identical twins.

The source material was PBMCs. The receptors were sampled from a woman aged 18 to 35 in good health.

This clonotype was detected many times. The chain recombines TRBV29-1 with TRBJ1-1; TRBD1 aligns across 8 bases. The CDR3 runs to 14 residues. V was pared by 6 bases and J by 7 bases, with 13 bases of the junction left unmatched. Per the germline V gene, CDR1 is SQVTM and CDR2 is ANQGSEA. The CDR3 loop reads CSVDKTGAAGEAFF. CDR3 bases: TGCAGCGTCGATAAGACAGGGGCCGCAGGTGAAGCTTTCTTT.

This clonotype turned up a few times. The CDR3 sequence: CASSLATSSYNEQFF. In nucleotides, the CDR3 is TGTGCCAGCAGCTTAGCGACGAGCTCCTACAATGAGCAGTTCTTC. The chain uses TRBV7-2 and TRBJ2-1; D call uncertain. Trimming stripped 0 bases from V and 0 bases from J, with 6 bases between. Germline CDR1 is SGHTA and CDR2 is FQGNSA. This CDR3 has 15 amino acids.

This clonotype was counted only a few times. This CDR3 is CASSSRPGQQETQYF. CDR3 DNA sequence: TGCGCCAGCAGCTCCAGACCGGGACAGCAAGAGACCCAGTACTTC. J is TRBJ2-5 and V is TRBV5-1; 7 nucleotides agree with TRBD1. The CDR3 length is 15 residues. V trimming: 3 bases; J trimming: 2 bases; junction bases outside the gene matches: 7. The germline V gene encodes CDR1 SGHRS and CDR2 YFSETQ. Drawing the rest from reference TRBV5-1 and TRBJ2-5, the complete variable domain is KAGVTQTPRYLIKTRGQQVTLSCSPISGHRSVSWYQQTPGQGLQFLFEYFSETQRNKGNFPGRFSGRQFSNSRSEMNVSTLELGDSALYLCASSSRPGQQETQYFGPGTRLLVL.

This clonotype has at least ten counts. This sequence joins TRBV6-2 or TRBV6-3 and TRBJ2-7; D call uncertain. CDR1 is MNHEY and CDR2 is SVGEGT in the germline V gene. CDR3 size: 14 residues. The V end was cut by 5 bases, the J end by 0 bases, with 11 bases between. The CDR3 loop is CASSPGDISYEQYF. The CDR3 DNA follows: TGTGCCAGCAGTCCCGGTGACATCTCCTACGAGCAGTACTTC.

The chain couples TRBV28 to TRBJ1-1, with D hard to call. The germline V gene has CDR1 MDHEN and CDR2 SYDVKM. The CDR3 has 14 residues. Trimming removed 5 bases at V and 1 base at J, with 11 bases between. The CDR3 is CASSASGPNTEAFF. As DNA, the CDR3 is TGTGCCAGCAGTGCCTCAGGACCGAACACTGAAGCTTTCTTT.

The chain couples TRBV3-1 to TRBJ2-4; no clear D gene. This CDR3 has 15 residues. The germline V gene encodes CDR1 LGHDT and CDR2 YNNKEL (reference sequence). The V end was cut by 0 bases, the J end by 3 bases, with 9 bases between. CDR3 in DNA: TGTGCCAGCAGCCAAGATAGGGCAGGCAAAAACATTCAGTACTTC. This gives the protein CASSQDRAGKNIQYF.

This clonotype was seen ten or more times. The chain carries TRBV11-2 and TRBJ1-5, with 10 nucleotides matching TRBD1. Germline CDR1 SGHAT, CDR2 FQNNGV. The CDR3 consists of 15 residues. After removal of 1 base from V and 6 bases from J, the junction contained 3 bases not matched to a gene. CDR3 in DNA: TGTGCCAGCAGCTTAGGGGACAGGGGTGGTCAGCCCCAGCATTTT. Translating gives CASSLGDRGGQPQHF.

This clonotype was detected only a few times. This rearrangement joins TRBV7-9 to TRBJ2-1, with D uncertain. Trimming stripped 4 bases from V and 8 bases from J, with 6 bases between. The germline CDR1 and CDR2 sequences are SEHNR and FQNEAQ (reference sequence). This CDR3 region has 11 residues. CDR3 residues: CASSSYDEQFF. DNA of the CDR3: TGTGCCAGCAGCTCTTACGATGAGCAGTTCTTC.

This clonotype was counted only a few times. The chain carries TRBV10-3 and TRBJ1-6; TRBD1 might be the D (5 bases). This CDR3 has 15 amino acids. Per the germline V gene, CDR1 is ENHRY and CDR2 is SYGVKD. Trimming pared 2 bases from V and 10 bases from J, leaving 15 bases between. The CDR3 sequence: CAISERVGGNSPLHF. The DNA for the CDR3 is TGTGCCATCAGTGAGCGGGTCGGGGGAAACTCACCCCTCCACTTT.

V usage is TRBV7-9 and J usage is TRBJ2-7; D may be TRBD2 (6 bases). The germline V and J ends were trimmed by 0 bases and 6 bases, with 15 bases remaining between them. The CDR3 runs 15 residues. In germline, CDR1 is SEHNR, CDR2 FQNEAQ (reference sequence). CDR3 loop: CASSLAGTGAGEQYF. The CDR3 nucleotides are TGTGCCAGCAGCTTAGCCGGGACCGGAGCGGGCGAGCAGTACTTC. The full variable domain, with the rest looked up from reference TRBV7-9 and TRBJ2-7, is DTGVSQNPRHKITKRGQNVTFRCDPISEHNRLYWYRQTLGQGPEFLTYFQNEAQLEKSRLLSDRFSAERPKGSFSTLEIQRTEQGDSAMYLCASSLAGTGAGEQYFGPGTRLTVT.